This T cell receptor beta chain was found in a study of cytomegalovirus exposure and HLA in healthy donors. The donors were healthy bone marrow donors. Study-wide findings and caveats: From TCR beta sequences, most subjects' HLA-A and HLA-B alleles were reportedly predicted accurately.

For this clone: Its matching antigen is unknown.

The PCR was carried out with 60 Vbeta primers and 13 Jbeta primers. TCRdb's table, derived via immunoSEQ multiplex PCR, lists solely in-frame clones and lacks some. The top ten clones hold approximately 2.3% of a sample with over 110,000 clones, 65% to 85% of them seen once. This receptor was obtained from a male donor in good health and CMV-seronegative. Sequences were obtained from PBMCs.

The CDR3 region has the DNA TGCGCCAGCAGCCAAGTCCCGACTGCAATAGATTACACCGGGGAGCTGTTTTTT. As protein: CASSQVPTAIDYTGELFF. The genes are TRBV4-1 and TRBJ2-2; D not resolved. The V end lost 1 base, the J end lost 3 bases, and 18 bases lay between the germline ends. Germline V gene lookup returns CDR1 MGHRA and CDR2 YSYEKL. The CDR3 has 18 residues.